Listed here are 20 T cell receptor beta chains from one sample, sequenced in a study of OX40 agonist ivuxolimab in advanced cancers. Assay: immunoSEQ multiplex PCR; the TCRdb copy retains only in-frame clones and omits some. The data hold approximately 75,000 clones, with 90% observed a single time. Sample: CD4+ or CD8+ T cells sorted from blood, taken in a trial of the OX40 agonist ivuxolimab. Every receptor here comes from an adult with an advanced solid tumor such as melanoma, head and neck, liver or kidney cancer.

The V and J genes are TRBV7-8 and TRBJ1-3; D unclear. The CDR3 is 19 residues long. Deletions cut 1 base from V and 7 bases from J, with 26 bases between. Per germline, CDR1 SGHVS and CDR2 FQNEAQ. CDR3 DNA sequence: TGTGCCAGCAGCTTAGTACCCCCGGGTGGCGACGGCACCGGGAACACCATATATTTT. This gives the protein CASSLVPPGGDGTGNTIYF.

CDR3 region: CASSLSGPGAGGDTQYF. The CDR3 region has the DNA TGTGCCAGCTCACTCAGCGGCCCGGGGGCAGGAGGGGATACGCAGTATTTT. The chain links TRBV18 to TRBJ2-3; the D gene could be TRBD1 or TRBD2 (6 bases each). From germline, CDR1 is KGHSH and CDR2 LQKENI. The CDR3 sequence is 17 residues long. Trimming took off 4 bases at V and 6 bases at J, with 23 bases between the two ends. The full variable domain, its missing parts supplied by reference TRBV18 and TRBJ2-3, is NAGVMQNPRHLVRRRGQEARLRCSPMKGHSHVYWYRQLPEEGLKFMVYLQKENIIDESGMPKERFSAEFPKEGPSILRIQQVVRGDSAAYFCASSLSGPGAGGDTQYFGPGTRLTVL.

The CDR3 spells CAWSVWITGELFF. The DNA of the CDR3 is TGTGCCTGGAGTGTATGGATTACCGGGGAGCTGTTTTTT. This chain links TRBV30 with TRBJ2-2; D unresolved. From germline, CDR1 is GTSNPN and CDR2 SVGIG (reference sequence). The CDR3 runs to 13 residues. V lost 0 bases and J lost 5, with 7 bases in between.

The chain recombines TRBV7-7 with TRBJ2-5; a possible D gene is TRBD2 (5 bases). The CDR3 loop spans 14 amino acids. The V gene lost 3 bases and the J gene lost 1 base, with 9 bases spanning the gap. CDR1 and CDR2 (germline): SSHAT, FNYEAQ (reference sequence). The chain's CDR3 is CASSLYGVQETQYF. Written as DNA, the CDR3 is TGTGCCAGCAGCTTGTACGGGGTCCAAGAGACCCAGTACTTC.

The CDR3, as DNA: TGTGCCAGCTCGCGGATGGACCCCTCTGGAAACACCATATATTTT. As protein: CASSRMDPSGNTIYF. This rearrangement joins TRBV18 to TRBJ1-3; no definite D call. Germline-derived CDR1 and CDR2 are KGHSH and LQKENI. The CDR3 is 15 residues long. The V and J ends lost 6 bases and 0 bases respectively, with 12 bases between them.

The rearrangement links TRBV7-2 to TRBJ2-1, with unresolved D. The CDR3 extends over 14 amino acids. The V gene lost 1 base and the J gene lost 5 bases, with 9 bases spanning the gap. The germline CDR1 and CDR2 sequences are SGHTA and FQGNSA. The CDR3 region is CASSLVGANNEQFF. DNA for the CDR3: TGTGCCAGCAGCTTAGTCGGAGCCAACAATGAGCAGTTCTTC.

The chain combines TRBV25-1 with TRBJ2-5, with D unclear. The CDR3 runs to 16 residues. The germline CDR1 and CDR2 sequences are MGHDK and SYGVNS. Deletions cut 2 bases from V and 0 bases from J, with 13 bases between. CDR3 sequence: CASSELVQTYQETQYF. DNA for the CDR3: TGTGCCAGCAGTGAACTAGTACAGACGTACCAAGAGACCCAGTACTTC.

The chain is built from TRBV18 and TRBJ1-4; D remains unclear. Germline V gene sequence: CDR1 KGHSH, CDR2 LQKENI. There are 14 residues in the CDR3. Trimming took 4 bases from V and 8 from J, leaving 14 bases between them. This chain's CDR3 is CASSREGASEKLFF. The CDR3 DNA reads as TGTGCCAGCTCACGGGAAGGAGCCTCAGAAAAACTGTTTTTT.

This chain uses TRBV7-8 with TRBJ2-2; 8 bases map to TRBD2. V trimming: 4 bases; J trimming: 4 bases; junction bases outside the gene matches: 8. There are 16 residues in the CDR3. Looked up from germline, CDR1 is SGHVS and CDR2 is FQNEAQ. The CDR3 bases are TGTGCCAGCAGCTCCCCGGGGGGGACCAGCACCGGGGAGCTGTTTTTT. Its translation: CASSSPGGTSTGELFF.

This sequence joins TRBV5-3 and TRBJ2-3; D perhaps matches TRBD2 (5 bases). TRBV5-3 is assigned to the ORF class and has an uncertain function. V was pared by 8 bases and J by 3 bases, with 16 bases between. The CDR3 has 14 amino acids. CDR3 nucleotides: TGTGCCAGGACCTGGCTAGCATTAACAGATACGCAGTATTTT. Translation gives CARTWLALTDTQYF.

The chain employs TRBV7-8 and TRBJ2-4; 9 positions match TRBD1. The CDR3 is 15 residues long. Looked up from germline, CDR1 is SGHVS and CDR2 is FQNEAQ. The junction had 7 bases not matched to a gene; V was cut back by 2 bases and J by 8 bases. Here the CDR3 DNA reads TGTGCCAGCAGCTTAAGAACAGGGGGCACGGACATTCAGTACTTC. Protein: CASSLRTGGTDIQYF.

This chain uses TRBV7-6 with TRBJ2-7; unclear D gene. CDR3 length: 14 amino acids. The V end lost 5 bases, the J end lost 2 bases, and 13 bases lay between the germline ends. The germline V gene has CDR1 SGHVS and CDR2 FNYEAQ. The CDR3 DNA reads as TGTGCCAGCAGCAGACTTGGCGACCCCTACGAGCAGTACTTC. This sequence encodes CASSRLGDPYEQYF. Supplemented by reference TRBV7-6 and TRBJ2-7, the full variable domain reads GAGVSQSPRYKVTKRGQDVALRCDPISGHVSLYWYRQALGQGPEFLTYFNYEAQQDKSGLPNDRFSAERPEGSISTLTIQRTEQRDSAMYRCASSRLGDPYEQYFGPGTRLTVT.

The chain couples TRBV5-1 to TRBJ2-1; 7 nucleotides match TRBD2. The CDR3 contains 17 residues. Per germline, CDR1 SGHRS and CDR2 YFSETQ. V gave up 0 bases and J gave up 3 bases; unmatched junction bases: 9. As DNA, the CDR3 is TGCGCCAGCAGCTTGGGGCCCACTAGCGATAGCTACAATGAGCAGTTCTTC. Translation: CASSLGPTSDSYNEQFF.

The chain is built from TRBV7-9 and TRBJ2-7; no definite D call. Germline CDR1 is SEHNR and CDR2 is FQNEAQ (reference sequence). Between the trimmed V and J ends, which lost 5 bases and 4 bases, there was a span of 6 bases. This CDR3 region has 11 residues. The CDR3 nucleotides are TGTGCCAGCAGCCATCTGTACGAGCAGTACTTC. Its translation is CASSHLYEQYF.

This chain joins TRBV6-5 and TRBJ2-5; tentatively, D is TRBD2 (5 bases). Germline V gene data show CDR1 as MNHEY and CDR2 as SVGAGI. V was trimmed by 7 bases and J by 6 bases, leaving 15 bases between them. The CDR3 is made up of 13 amino acids. CDR3 in DNA: TGTGCCAGCACCAACCCCTGGGAGAAGACCCAGTACTTC. It is translated as CASTNPWEKTQYF.

The chain joins TRBV28 to TRBJ2-3; D may be TRBD2 (6 bases). CDR3 length: 15 residues. V lost 5 bases and J 4 bases, leaving 16 bases between the germline ends. CDR1 and CDR2 (germline): MDHEN, SYDVKM. The CDR3 DNA is TGTGCCAGCAGTGGGGACTTCCCGAAATCAGATACGCAGTATTTT. Protein sequence: CASSGDFPKSDTQYF. Filled out from reference TRBV28 and TRBJ2-3, the complete variable domain reads DVKVTQSSRYLVKRTGEKVFLECVQDMDHENMFWYRQDPGLGLRLIYFSYDVKMKEKGDIPEGYSVSREKKERFSLILESASTNQTSMYLCASSGDFPKSDTQYFGPGTRLTVL.

The V and J genes are TRBV9 and TRBJ2-5; 9 bases line up with TRBD2. Germline assignment: CDR1 SGDLS and CDR2 YYNGEE. The CDR3 extends over 16 amino acids. V lost 0 bases to trimming and J lost 5 bases; unmatched junction nucleotides: 8. This CDR3 is CASSVGIAGAEETQYF. CDR3 nucleotide sequence: TGTGCCAGCAGCGTAGGCATAGCGGGGGCTGAGGAGACCCAGTACTTC.

CDR3 region: CASSLYRNTEAFF. DNA of the CDR3: TGTGCCAGCAGTTTATACAGGAACACTGAAGCTTTCTTT. The V gene is TRBV28, the J gene TRBJ1-1; D gene ambiguous. This CDR3 has 13 residues. The V and J ends lost 1 base and 1 base respectively, with 4 bases between them. Germline loops: CDR1 MDHEN, CDR2 SYDVKM. The whole variable domain, filled in from reference TRBV28 and TRBJ1-1, reads DVKVTQSSRYLVKRTGEKVFLECVQDMDHENMFWYRQDPGLGLRLIYFSYDVKMKEKGDIPEGYSVSREKKERFSLILESASTNQTSMYLCASSLYRNTEAFFGQGTRLTVV.

The chain recombines TRBV28 with TRBJ1-4; 10 nucleotides align to TRBD1. V gave up 6 bases and J gave up 8 bases; unmatched junction bases: 9. The CDR3 has 15 residues. Germline values: CDR1 MDHEN, CDR2 SYDVKM. The CDR3 DNA reads TGTGCCAGCAGCCCTCTGACAGGGGGCGAGGAAAAACTGTTTTTT. Translation gives CASSPLTGGEEKLFF. The variable domain in full, completed from reference TRBV28 and TRBJ1-4, reads DVKVTQSSRYLVKRTGEKVFLECVQDMDHENMFWYRQDPGLGLRLIYFSYDVKMKEKGDIPEGYSVSREKKERFSLILESASTNQTSMYLCASSPLTGGEEKLFFGSGTQLSVL.

The chain uses TRBV7-8 and TRBJ1-2; D not resolved. Germline V gives CDR1 SGHVS, CDR2 FQNEAQ. The CDR3 has 14 amino acids. The germline V and J ends were trimmed by 1 base and 8 bases, with 14 bases remaining between them. The CDR3 DNA reads as TGTGCCAGCAGCTTAGGCCGAGACGTGGGAGGCTACACCTTC. It codes for CASSLGRDVGGYTF.